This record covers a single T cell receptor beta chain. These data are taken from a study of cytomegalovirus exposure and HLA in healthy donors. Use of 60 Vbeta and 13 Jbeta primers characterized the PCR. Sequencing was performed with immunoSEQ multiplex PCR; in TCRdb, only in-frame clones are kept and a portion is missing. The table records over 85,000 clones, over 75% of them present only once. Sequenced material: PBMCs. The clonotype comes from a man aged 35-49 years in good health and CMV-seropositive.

The DNA of the CDR3 is TGTGCCAGCAGCGCGACAGGAACAGATGGCTACACCTTC. The encoded protein is CASSATGTDGYTF. V usage is TRBV9 and J usage is TRBJ1-2, with D perhaps TRBD1 (6 bases). CDR3 length equals 13 residues. V gave up 3 bases and J gave up 6 bases, with 12 bases separating them. Germline assignment: CDR1 SGDLS and CDR2 YYNGEE.